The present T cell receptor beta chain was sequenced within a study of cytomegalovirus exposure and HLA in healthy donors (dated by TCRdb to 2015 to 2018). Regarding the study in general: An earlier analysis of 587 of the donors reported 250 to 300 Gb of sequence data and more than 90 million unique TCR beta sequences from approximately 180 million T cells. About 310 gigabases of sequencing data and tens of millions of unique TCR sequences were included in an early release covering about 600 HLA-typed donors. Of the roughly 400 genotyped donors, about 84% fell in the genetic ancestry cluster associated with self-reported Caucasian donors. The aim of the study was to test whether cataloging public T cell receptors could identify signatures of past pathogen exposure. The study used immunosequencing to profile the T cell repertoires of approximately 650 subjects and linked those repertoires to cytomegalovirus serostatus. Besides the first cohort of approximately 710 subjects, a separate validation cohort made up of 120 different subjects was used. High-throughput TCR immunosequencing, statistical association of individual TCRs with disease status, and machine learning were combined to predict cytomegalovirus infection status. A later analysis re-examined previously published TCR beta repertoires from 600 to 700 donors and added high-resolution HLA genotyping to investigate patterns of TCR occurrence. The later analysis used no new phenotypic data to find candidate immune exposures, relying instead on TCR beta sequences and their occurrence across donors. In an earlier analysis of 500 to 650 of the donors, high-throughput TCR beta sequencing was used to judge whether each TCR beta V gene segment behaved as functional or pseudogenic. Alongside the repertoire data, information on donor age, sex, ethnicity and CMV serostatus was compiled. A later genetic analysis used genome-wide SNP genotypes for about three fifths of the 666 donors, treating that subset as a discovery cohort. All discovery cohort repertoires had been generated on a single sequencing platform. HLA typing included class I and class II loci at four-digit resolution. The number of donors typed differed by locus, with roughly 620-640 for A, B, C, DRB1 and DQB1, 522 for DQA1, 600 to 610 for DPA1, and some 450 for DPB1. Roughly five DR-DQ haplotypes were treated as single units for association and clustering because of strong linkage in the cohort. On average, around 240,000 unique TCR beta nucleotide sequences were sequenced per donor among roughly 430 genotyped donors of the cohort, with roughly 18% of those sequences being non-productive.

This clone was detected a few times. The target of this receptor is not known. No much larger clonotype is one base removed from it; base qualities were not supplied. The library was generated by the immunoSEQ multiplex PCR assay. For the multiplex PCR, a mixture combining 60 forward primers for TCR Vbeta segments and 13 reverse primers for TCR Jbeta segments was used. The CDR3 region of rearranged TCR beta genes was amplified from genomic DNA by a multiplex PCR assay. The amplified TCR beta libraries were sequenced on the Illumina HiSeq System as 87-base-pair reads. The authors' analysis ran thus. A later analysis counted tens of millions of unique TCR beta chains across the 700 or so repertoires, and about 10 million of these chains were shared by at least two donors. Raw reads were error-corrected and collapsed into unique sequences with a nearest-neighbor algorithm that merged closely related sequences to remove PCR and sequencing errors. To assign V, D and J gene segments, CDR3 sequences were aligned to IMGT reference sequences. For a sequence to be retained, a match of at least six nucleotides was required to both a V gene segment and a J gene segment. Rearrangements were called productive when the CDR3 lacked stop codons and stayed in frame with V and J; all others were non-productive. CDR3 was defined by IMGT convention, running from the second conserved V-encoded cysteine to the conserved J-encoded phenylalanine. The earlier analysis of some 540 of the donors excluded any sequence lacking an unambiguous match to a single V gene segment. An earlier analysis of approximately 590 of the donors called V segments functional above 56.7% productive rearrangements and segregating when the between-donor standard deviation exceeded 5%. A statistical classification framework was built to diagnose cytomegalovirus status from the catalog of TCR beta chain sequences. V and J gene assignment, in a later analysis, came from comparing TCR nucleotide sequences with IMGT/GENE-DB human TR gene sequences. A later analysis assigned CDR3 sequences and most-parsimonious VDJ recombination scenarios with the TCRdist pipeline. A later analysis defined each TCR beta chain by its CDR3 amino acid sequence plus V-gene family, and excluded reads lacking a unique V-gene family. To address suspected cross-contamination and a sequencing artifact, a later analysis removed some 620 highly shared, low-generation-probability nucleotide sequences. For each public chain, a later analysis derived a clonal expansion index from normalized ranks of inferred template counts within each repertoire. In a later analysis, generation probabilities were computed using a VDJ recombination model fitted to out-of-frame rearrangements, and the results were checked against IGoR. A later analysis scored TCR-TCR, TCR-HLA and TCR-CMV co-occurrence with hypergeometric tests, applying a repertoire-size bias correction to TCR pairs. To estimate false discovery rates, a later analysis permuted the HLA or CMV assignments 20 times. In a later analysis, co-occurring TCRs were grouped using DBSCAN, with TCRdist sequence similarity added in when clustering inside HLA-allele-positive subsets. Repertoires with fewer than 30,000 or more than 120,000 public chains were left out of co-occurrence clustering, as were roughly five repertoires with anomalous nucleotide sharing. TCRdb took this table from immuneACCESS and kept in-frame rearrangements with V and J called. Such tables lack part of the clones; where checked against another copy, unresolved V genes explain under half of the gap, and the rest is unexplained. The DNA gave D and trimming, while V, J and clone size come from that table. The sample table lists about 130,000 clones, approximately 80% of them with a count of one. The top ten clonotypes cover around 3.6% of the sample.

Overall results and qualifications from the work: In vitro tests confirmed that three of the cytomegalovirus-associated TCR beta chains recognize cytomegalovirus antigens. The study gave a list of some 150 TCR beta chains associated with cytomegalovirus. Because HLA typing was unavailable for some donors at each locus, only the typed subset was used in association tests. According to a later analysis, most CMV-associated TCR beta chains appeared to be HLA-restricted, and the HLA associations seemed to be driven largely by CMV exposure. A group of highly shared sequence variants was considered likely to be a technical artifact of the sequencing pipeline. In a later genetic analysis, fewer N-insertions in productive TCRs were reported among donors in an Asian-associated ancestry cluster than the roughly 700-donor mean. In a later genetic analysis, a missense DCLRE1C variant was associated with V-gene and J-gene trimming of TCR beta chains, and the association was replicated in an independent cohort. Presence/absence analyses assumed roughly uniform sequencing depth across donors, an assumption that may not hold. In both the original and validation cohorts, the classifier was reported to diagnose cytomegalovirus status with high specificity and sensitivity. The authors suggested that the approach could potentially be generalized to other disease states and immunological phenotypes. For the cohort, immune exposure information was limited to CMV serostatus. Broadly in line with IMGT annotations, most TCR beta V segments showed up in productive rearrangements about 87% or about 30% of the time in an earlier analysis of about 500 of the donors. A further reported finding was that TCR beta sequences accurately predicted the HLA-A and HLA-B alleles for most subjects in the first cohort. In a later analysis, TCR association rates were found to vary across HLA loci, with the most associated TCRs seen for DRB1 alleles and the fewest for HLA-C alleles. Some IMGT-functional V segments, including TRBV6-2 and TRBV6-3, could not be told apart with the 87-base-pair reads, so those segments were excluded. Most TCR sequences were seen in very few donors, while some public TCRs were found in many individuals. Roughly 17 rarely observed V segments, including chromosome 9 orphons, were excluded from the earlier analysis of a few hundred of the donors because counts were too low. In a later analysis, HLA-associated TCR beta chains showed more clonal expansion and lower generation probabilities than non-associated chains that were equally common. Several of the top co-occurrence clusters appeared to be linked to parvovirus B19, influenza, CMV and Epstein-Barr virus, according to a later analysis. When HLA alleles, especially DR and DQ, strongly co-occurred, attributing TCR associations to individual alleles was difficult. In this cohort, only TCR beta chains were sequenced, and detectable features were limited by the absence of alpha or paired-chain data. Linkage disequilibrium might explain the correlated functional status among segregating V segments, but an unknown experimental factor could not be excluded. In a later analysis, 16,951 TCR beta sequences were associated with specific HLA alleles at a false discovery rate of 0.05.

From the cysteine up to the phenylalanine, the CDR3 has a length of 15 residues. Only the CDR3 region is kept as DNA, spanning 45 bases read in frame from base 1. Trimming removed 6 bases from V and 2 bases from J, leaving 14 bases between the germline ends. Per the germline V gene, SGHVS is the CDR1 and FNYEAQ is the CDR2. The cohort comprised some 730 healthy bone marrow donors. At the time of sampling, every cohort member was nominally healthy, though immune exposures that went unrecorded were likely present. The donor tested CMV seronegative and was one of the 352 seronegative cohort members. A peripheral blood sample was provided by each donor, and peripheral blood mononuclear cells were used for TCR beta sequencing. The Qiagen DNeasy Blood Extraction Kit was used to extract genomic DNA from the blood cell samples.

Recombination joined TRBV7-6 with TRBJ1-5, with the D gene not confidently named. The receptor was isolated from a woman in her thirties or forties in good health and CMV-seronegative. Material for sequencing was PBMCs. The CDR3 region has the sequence CASSLWSGGNQPQHF. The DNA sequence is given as TGTGCCAGCAGTCTCTGGTCCGGTGGCAATCAGCCCCAGCATTTT.